This TCR beta chain was sequenced during a study of T cell clonotyping in hematopoietic cell transplantation. Study in general: Cytoreduction preceded collection of pretransplant recipient samples.

Measured with immunoSEQ multiplex PCR; TCRdb has only the in-frame clones, and not every one. The sample lists tens of thousands of clones, around 84% occurring once. Time point meaning: recipient sample about 28 days before transplant, after cytoreduction. Recipients were bled about 28 days pretransplant and at posttransplant days 30, 100, 180. The CDR3 runs to 13 residues. V trimming: 3 bases; J trimming: 6 bases; junction bases outside the gene matches: 6. Per the germline V gene, CDR1 is SGDLS and CDR2 is YYNGEE. Study outcomes and limitations: Higher Inverse Simpson Index values in graft donor and pretransplant recipient predicted broader posttransplant TCR diversity.

On this clone: What it binds is unknown.

The material was peripheral blood mononuclear cells, obtained before stem cell transplant. The chain uses TRBV9 and TRBJ2-7; 7 bases are shared with TRBD1. The TCR was taken from a man aged 55 to 70 with biphenotypic leukemia. Some clones in this sample may be carry-over from other donors' samples. The CDR3: CASSALTGTEQYF. The CDR3 bases are TGTGCCAGCAGCGCCCTGACAGGGACCGAGCAGTACTTC. The variable domain in full, completed from reference TRBV9 and TRBJ2-7, reads DSGVTQTPKHLITATGQRVTLRCSPRSGDLSVYWYQQSLDQGLQFLIQYYNGEERAKGNILERFSAQQFPDLHSELNLSSLELGDSALYFCASSALTGTEQYFGPGTRLTVT.